These 21 T cell receptor beta chains were all obtained from the same sample, sequenced in a study of blood T cell repertoires in COVID-19 (dated by TCRdb to 2020 to 2021). The library was made by the immunoSEQ multiplex PCR assay. TCRdb took this table from immuneACCESS and kept in-frame rearrangements with V and J called. Such tables lack part of the clones; where checked against another copy, unresolved V genes explain under half of the gap, and the rest is unexplained. The sample profile shows 150,000 to 250,000 clones; approximately 82% of them were found once. The leading ten clones occupy 6% to 8% of the sample. The sequencing input was peripheral blood. All receptors come from a human donor with acute or convalescent COVID-19. The donor label of this sample is uncertain.

Regarding this clone: This sample includes further DNA sequences coding for the same CDR3. V and J are TRBV28 and TRBJ1-2; D gene unclear. Deletions cut 5 bases from V and 2 bases from J, with 3 bases between. CDR1 MDHEN and CDR2 SYDVKM come from the germline V gene. The CDR3 is 11 amino acids. The CDR3: CASSPNYGYTF. CDR3 bases: TGTGCCAGCAGTCCGAACTATGGCTACACCTTC.

This clone has just a few counts. J is TRBJ2-1 and V is TRBV19, with D perhaps TRBD2 (6 bases). CDR3 length: 16 amino acids. Trimming stripped 1 base from V and 3 bases from J, with 13 bases between. CDR1 and CDR2 from the germline V gene are LNHDA and SQIVND (reference sequence). The CDR3 DNA reads TGTGCCAGTAGTATAGGCGGGACTCCCAACTACAATGAGCAGTTCTTC. It translates to CASSIGGTPNYNEQFF.

The chain uses TRBV25-1 and TRBJ1-3, with D unclear. There are 15 residues in the CDR3. Trimming left V 5 bases short and J 0 bases short, with 11 bases between. The germline V gene encodes CDR1 MGHDK and CDR2 SYGVNS. The CDR3 here is CASSPDSFSGNTIYF. CDR3 nucleotides: TGTGCCAGCAGTCCTGACTCCTTCTCTGGAAACACCATATATTTT.

The J gene is TRBJ2-1, the V gene TRBV28, with TRBD1 matching over 11 bases. V lost 8 bases and J lost 4; bases outside the gene matches: 4. The CDR3 runs to 14 residues. CDR1 is MDHEN and CDR2 is SYDVKM in the germline V gene. The CDR3 DNA is TGTGCCAGCGGGACAGGGGGAGCGTACAATGAGCAGTTCTTC. Residues: CASGTGGAYNEQFF.

This chain joins TRBV5-4 and TRBJ2-1; 8 positions agree with TRBD2. In germline, CDR1 is SGHNT, CDR2 YYREEE (reference sequence). Trimming at V came to 2 bases and at J to 6 bases, leaving 7 bases not matched to a gene. The CDR3 sequence is 15 residues long. The CDR3 coding sequence is TGTGCCAGCAGCTTCGGGACTAGGAACCGCAATGAGCAGTTCTTC. This gives the protein CASSFGTRNRNEQFF.

This clone was observed a few times. The junction shows a germline mismatch at one end, possibly a read error. The V gene is TRBV18, the J gene TRBJ1-5, with TRBD1 matching 7 bases. The CDR3 runs to 14 residues. Germline CDR1 is KGHSH and CDR2 is LQKENI. The CDR3 DNA follows: TGTGCCAGCTCACCGGGACAGCCCCATCAGGCCCAGCATTTT. As protein: CASSPGQPHQAQHF. Looking up the rest from reference TRBV18 and TRBJ1-5 gives the full variable domain: NAGVMQNPRHLVRRRGQEARLRCSPMKGHSHVYWYRQLPEEGLKFMVYLQKENIIDESGMPKERFSAEFPKEGPSILRIQQVVRGDSAAYFCASSPGQPHQAQHFGDGTRLSIL.

The chain recombines TRBV19 with TRBJ1-5, with 10 bases that match TRBD1. The ends lost 6 bases at V and 2 bases at J; junction bases unmatched: 4. The CDR3 is 15 residues long. Germline CDR1 is LNHDA and CDR2 is SQIVND (reference sequence). The CDR3 bases are TGTGCCAGTAGCACCGGGACAGGGGGCAATCAGCCCCAGCATTTT. Protein product: CASSTGTGGNQPQHF.

This rearrangement joins TRBV3-1 (or the pseudogene TRBV3-2) to TRBJ2-7; 8 bases match TRBD1. The CDR3 consists of 13 residues. V lost 4 bases to trimming and J lost 3 bases; unmatched junction nucleotides: 2. Germline V gene lookup returns CDR1 LGHDT and CDR2 YNNKEL (reference sequence). In nucleotides, the CDR3 is TGTGCCAGCAGCCGGGACAGGAACTACGAGCAGTACTTC. It encodes CASSRDRNYEQYF.

The J gene is TRBJ1-1, the V gene TRBV2; D possibly corresponds to TRBD1 (5 bases). The CDR3 is made up of 13 amino acids. Deletions cut 10 bases from V and 0 bases from J, with 12 bases between. Germline-derived CDR1 and CDR2 are SNHLY and FYNNEI. The chain's CDR3 is CATQTEMNTEAFF. The CDR3 DNA reads as TGTGCCACCCAGACAGAAATGAACACTGAAGCTTTCTTT.

The V and J genes are TRBV29-1 and TRBJ1-2; TRBD1 is a possible D gene (5 bases). The CDR3 extends over 12 amino acids. V was trimmed by 6 bases and J by 0 bases, leaving 8 bases between them. Germline values: CDR1 SQVTM, CDR2 ANQGSEA. This chain's CDR3 is CSVDSTNYGYTF. DNA of the CDR3: TGCAGCGTAGACAGTACTAACTATGGCTACACCTTC.

J is TRBJ2-1 and V is TRBV19; 11 nucleotides match TRBD1. After removal of 1 base from V and 2 bases from J, the junction contained 1 base not matched to a gene. The CDR3 has 16 residues. The germline gives CDR1 LNHDA, CDR2 SQIVND (reference sequence). The CDR3 loop is CASSIGGQGAYNEQFF. The DNA for the CDR3 is TGTGCCAGTAGTATAGGGGGACAGGGGGCCTACAATGAGCAGTTCTTC.

The chain combines TRBV6-5 with TRBJ2-5; weak D call: TRBD1 (5 bases). Trimming left V 6 bases short and J 3 bases short, with 11 bases between. This CDR3 has 13 residues. CDR1 and CDR2 from the germline V gene are MNHEY and SVGAGI. The CDR3 here is CASSQGVKETQYF. CDR3 sequence (DNA): TGTGCCAGCAGCCAAGGGGTTAAAGAGACCCAGTACTTC.

The V and J genes are TRBV28 and TRBJ2-5; 8 nucleotides line up with TRBD2. CDR3 length: 14 amino acids. The germline gives CDR1 MDHEN, CDR2 SYDVKM. V was clipped by 5 bases and J by 4 bases; unmatched bases: 6. The CDR3 spells CASSKAGAGETQYF. CDR3 DNA: TGTGCCAGCAGTAAAGCGGGAGCTGGAGAGACCCAGTACTTC.

The chain couples TRBV19 to TRBJ1-4; possible D gene TRBD1, 6 bases. There are 13 residues in the CDR3. Trimming cost V 7 bases and J 10 bases, with 16 bases left between them. Germline V CDR1 and CDR2: LNHDA, SQIVND (reference sequence). In DNA form, the CDR3 reads TGTGCCAGTACCCCTCTGGGGGCTGGAAAACTGTTTTTT. It yields the protein CASTPLGAGKLFF.

In regard to this clone: Mismatch with germline at one junction end may stem from a read error. The rearrangement links TRBV3-1 (or the pseudogene TRBV3-2) to TRBJ1-5; 10 bases agree with TRBD1. CDR1 is LGHDT, CDR2 YNNKEL, per germline (reference sequence). CDR3 size: 17 residues. CDR3 nucleotide sequence: TGTACCAGCAGCCAATCCTCGACAGGGGGCGCGGGGCAGCCCCAGCATTTT. Its translation: CTSSQSSTGGAGQPQHF.

CDR3 loop: CASSIIPTGLAVNEQFF. As DNA, the CDR3 is TGTGCCAGTAGTATTATACCAACGGGACTAGCGGTAAATGAGCAGTTCTTC. This chain uses TRBV19 with TRBJ2-1; the match to TRBD2 covers 11 bases. J was trimmed by 7 bases and V by 3 bases; bases with no gene match: 11. Per germline, CDR1 LNHDA and CDR2 SQIVND (reference sequence). The CDR3 length is 17 residues.

This clone was counted only a few times. The rearrangement uses TRBV23-1 and TRBJ1-1; no definite D call. TRBV23-1 is an ORF; its function is uncertain. The V end was cut by 0 bases, the J end by 0 bases, with 8 bases between. The length of the CDR3 is 15 residues. CDR3 DNA sequence: TGCGCCAGCAGTCAATCGAGCGATCTGAACACTGAAGCTTTCTTT. It encodes CASSQSSDLNTEAFF.

J is TRBJ1-1 and V is TRBV11-2, with D hard to call. V lost 2 bases and J 0 bases, leaving 10 bases between the germline ends. The CDR3 contains 15 residues. Germline CDR1 reads SGHAT; CDR2 reads FQNNGV. CDR3 bases: TGTGCCAGCAGCTTATCCCCGACTTTGAACACTGAAGCTTTCTTT. This translates into CASSLSPTLNTEAFF.

The genes are TRBV7-8 and TRBJ1-2, with D tentatively TRBD1 (6 bases). The CDR3 spans 14 residues. V dropped 6 bases and J dropped 7 bases, with 18 bases sitting between them. The germline CDR1 and CDR2 sequences are SGHVS and FQNEAQ. The CDR3 region has the DNA TGTGCCAGCAGGTCCTCGGGGGGCGTTGGTGGCTACACCTTC. Translation: CASRSSGGVGGYTF.

The chain is built from TRBV6-5 and TRBJ1-1; D is possibly TRBD1 (5 bases). V was cut by 5 bases and J by 5 bases, with 12 bases left in between. The CDR3 length is 13 residues. The germline CDR1 and CDR2 sequences are MNHEY and SVGAGI. This chain's CDR3 is CASSNNGGTEAFF. The CDR3 DNA sequence: TGTGCCAGCAGTAATAACGGGGGGACTGAAGCTTTCTTT.

The gene calls are TRBV7-9 and TRBJ2-3, with D tentatively TRBD2 (5 bases). V gave up 6 bases and J gave up 2 bases, with 9 bases separating them. The CDR3 is made up of 13 amino acids. Germline V gene lookup returns CDR1 SEHNR and CDR2 FQNEAQ (reference sequence). The CDR3 DNA follows: TGTGCCAGCAGACCGACTAACACAGATACGCAGTATTTT. This gives the protein CASRPTNTDTQYF.